Listed below are T cell receptor beta chains from one sample, sequenced in a study of lymphopenia after photon versus proton radiotherapy. Clones were sequenced by immunoSEQ multiplex PCR, and TCRdb holds only the in-frame ones, with some missing. The top ten clones hold less than 25% of a sample with almost 25,000 clones, roughly 85% of them seen once. This sample comprised peripheral blood, obtained from a patient treated with proton-based radiotherapy. Every receptor here comes from a woman in her 70s with pancreatic cancer. The CDR3 runs from the conserved cysteine through the conserved F or W. Each record gives: J gene, V gene, clone size, D gene, CDR3 protein, CDR3 DNA. A D gene is named only where the DNA matches it firmly. Part of the rows lack a size; the others show once, few, many or a class for expanded clones.

j_gene: TRBJ2-3; v_gene: TRBV5-1; abundance: -; d_gene: TRBD2; CDR3aa: CASSSSGSLYF; CDR3nt: TGCGCCAGCAGCTCTAGCGGGAGTCTATATTTT
j_gene: TRBJ2-2; v_gene: TRBV19; abundance: -; d_gene: -; CDR3aa: CASSIGLNTGELFF; CDR3nt: TGTGCCAGTAGTATAGGACTGAACACCGGGGAGCTGTTTTTT
j_gene: TRBJ1-3; v_gene: TRBV6-5; abundance: -; d_gene: -; CDR3aa: CASSYSLRQAGNTIYF; CDR3nt: TGTGCCAGCAGTTACTCCCTTCGACAGGCTGGAAACACCATATATTTT
j_gene: TRBJ2-2; v_gene: TRBV5-4; abundance: -; d_gene: -; CDR3aa: CASSRSGLSGELFF; CDR3nt: TGTGCCAGCAGTAGGTCGGGACTCTCCGGGGAGCTGTTTTTT
j_gene: TRBJ2-1; v_gene: TRBV6-5; abundance: -; d_gene: TRBD2; CDR3aa: CASSYTAGDYNEQFF; CDR3nt: TGTGCCAGCAGTTACACAGCGGGGGACTACAATGAGCAGTTCTTC
j_gene: TRBJ1-6; v_gene: TRBV18; abundance: once; d_gene: -; CDR3aa: CASSPASDNSPLHF; CDR3nt: TGTGCCAGCTCACCTGCTTCAGATAATTCACCCCTCCACTTT
j_gene: TRBJ1-2; v_gene: TRBV11-2; abundance: once; d_gene: -; CDR3aa: CASSSRGGYGYTF; CDR3nt: TGTGCCAGCAGCTCTAGGGGGGGCTATGGCTACACCTTC
j_gene: TRBJ2-2; v_gene: TRBV7-2; abundance: -; d_gene: -; CDR3aa: CASSLLVGGTGELFF; CDR3nt: TGTGCCAGCAGCTTACTCGTGGGAGGTACCGGGGAGCTGTTTTTT
j_gene: TRBJ1-5; v_gene: TRBV6-6; abundance: few; d_gene: -; CDR3aa: CASRSPSGDGNQPQHF; CDR3nt: TGTGCCAGCAGATCGCCTAGCGGGGACGGCAATCAGCCCCAGCATTTT
j_gene: TRBJ2-5; v_gene: TRBV19; abundance: -; d_gene: -; CDR3aa: CASNETPRGQYF; CDR3nt: TGTGCCAGTAATGAAACCCCGCGGGGACAGTACTTC
j_gene: TRBJ2-7; v_gene: TRBV7-6; abundance: -; d_gene: TRBD2; CDR3aa: CASSLFSSGIGVEQYF; CDR3nt: TGTGCCAGCAGCTTATTCTCTAGCGGGATCGGGGTCGAGCAGTACTTC
j_gene: TRBJ1-1; v_gene: TRBV29-1; abundance: -; d_gene: -; CDR3aa: CSVQGGTTSAFF; CDR3nt: TGCAGCGTTCAGGGTGGAACTACGTCGGCTTTCTTT
j_gene: TRBJ1-5; v_gene: TRBV6-6; abundance: few; d_gene: TRBD1; CDR3aa: CASSDTGVSNQPQHF; CDR3nt: TGTGCCAGCAGTGATACAGGGGTCAGCAATCAGCCCCAGCATTTT
j_gene: TRBJ1-3; v_gene: TRBV18; abundance: -; d_gene: -; CDR3aa: CASSESSGNTIYF; CDR3nt: TGTGCCAGCTCGGAGAGCTCTGGAAACACCATATATTTT
j_gene: TRBJ2-1; v_gene: TRBV5-6; abundance: -; d_gene: TRBD2; CDR3aa: CASSFRAGGTNEQFF; CDR3nt: TGTGCCAGCAGCTTTCGAGCGGGAGGCACGAATGAGCAGTTCTTC